The clone carrying this TCR beta chain was counted a single time. These data originate in a study of blood T cell repertoires in COVID-19. Germline V lookup: CDR1 SGHDN, CDR2 FVKESK. The length of the CDR3 is 15 residues. J was trimmed by 3 bases and V by 3 bases; bases with no gene match: 4. Here immunoSEQ multiplex PCR was the method, and the copy in TCRdb shows in-frame clones only, minus some. The table records 150,000 to 200,000 clones, 75% to 90% of them present only once. The receptor was derived from a man in his 60s with acute or convalescent COVID-19. V and J are TRBV14 and TRBJ2-1, with TRBD1 identical over 8 bases. The sequencing input was peripheral blood. The CDR3 region has the DNA TGTGCCAGCAGCCACCGGACAGGGATCTACAATGAGCAGTTCTTC. Translation: CASSHRTGIYNEQFF.